This T cell receptor (beta chain) stems from a study of shared clonotypes between healthy human individuals (TCRdb year 2020). About the study as a whole: A couple of women and a few men aged 18 to 49 years were included in the cohort. For each donor, CD4 naive and CD4 memory were each given three plates, CD8 naive was given two plates, and CD8 memory was given one plate. The study deeply sequenced blood TCR repertoires of five healthy adults to estimate repertoire size and the extent of clonotype sharing between individuals. To increase sequencing depth and limit assay-specific biases, TCR repertoire library preparation and sequencing were carried out by different laboratories using diverse techniques. Between about 0.9 and 8.9 billion PBMCs per donor were obtained by leukapheresis. What the work shows at the level of the full study, not this receptor alone: The small number of donors limited the genetic and exposure-history diversity represented. Naive subsets generally had larger estimated clonotype richness than memory subsets. Only blood was sampled, and tissue TCR repertoires likely differ from those in blood. Rarefaction of sorted-subset datasets indicated incomplete sequencing despite the large sequencing depth. Compared with non-shared clonotypes, the clonotypes found in all four sorted-subset donors had higher generation probabilities. Pairwise subsampling led to the expectation that sequencing depth would affect the degree of clonotype sharing among donors. When several donors were compared, the shared fraction of clonotypes was around 5% for naive CD4, more than 3% for naive CD8, 2.3% for memory CD4, and 0.3% to 0.5% for memory CD8.

In the case of this clone: No cognate antigen has been identified for it. No clone much larger than this one lies a single base away; base qualities are absent.

CD8 naive samples consisted of CD45RO-negative cells that were positively selected for CCR7, yielding a CD45RA+CCR7+ population without TemRA cells. The donors were healthy, HIV-negative adults who had no recently reported acute infections or vaccinations. Every donor was a Caucasian adult living in Nashville, Tennessee, USA. Blood was obtained by leukapheresis, after which PBMCs were separated by Ficoll-Histopaque density gradient centrifugation and cryopreserved in liquid nitrogen vapor phase. Purity and quantity of every magnetically sorted T cell population were checked by analytical flow cytometry. Genomic DNA was isolated from every sorted fraction and measured by UV absorbance on a Nanodrop 2000c. From the cysteine up to the phenylalanine, the CDR3 has a length of 14 residues. This entry keeps only the CDR3 DNA: 42 bases, framed from base 1. The germline V gene gives CDR1 as SGDLS and CDR2 as YYNGEE. Trimmed from V: 6 bases; trimmed from J: 5 bases; junction bases lacking a gene match: 7.

TCR CDR3 regions were amplified from genomic DNA by multiplex PCR using the deep immunoSEQ assay. For each cell subset, the extracted genomic DNA was distributed evenly across all wells of several immunoSEQ 96-well plates, and each plate served as one replicate. Each replicate PCR for sorted subsets received about 220 ng genomic DNA, equal to roughly 30,000 T cell genomes. Purified libraries were measured with a Qubit 3.0 fluorometer, size-checked on a Bioanalyzer 2100, and measured again with the KAPA Library Quantification kit. A separate single-read 150-cycle Illumina NextSeq 550 flow cell was used to sequence each immunoSEQ 96-well plate. The study's own analysis went as follows. Because the immunoSEQ output held only junctional sequences and lacked quality scores, the filtering could not match the filtering applied to full-length reads. Sequences were annotated with PyIR, a Python wrapper for IgBLAST v1.9, using IMGT germline references to assign V/J genes and CDR3. Reads were removed for weak V/J assignments (E-value above 1e-6), missing CDR3, stop codons, out-of-frame junctions, or ambiguous translated residues. V3J clonotypes were defined as sequences sharing the same inferred V gene, J gene, and CDR3 amino acid sequence. To compute the percentage overlap between repertoires, the number of shared unique clonotypes was divided by the size of the smaller repertoire. Repertoire richness was assessed with RTK rarefaction, the Chao1 estimator, and Recon v2.1 estimates of unobserved clonotypes. Generation probabilities were computed with OLGA for all TCRbeta clonotypes obtained by the gDNA method from a handful of donors. Held by TCRdb, this immuneACCESS table contains in-frame sequences only and omits some clones. Under half of the omission traces to an unresolved V gene where checked; the cause of the rest is unknown. The DNA was the basis for D and trimming; V, J and clone size are from that table. The sample records hundreds of thousands of clones, 90% to 95% of which are singletons. The ten largest account for 24% of the sample.

Recombination linked TRBV9 to TRBJ2-2, with 7 junctional bases fitting TRBD1. Sequenced material: naive CD8+ T cells sorted from blood. According to the study, the label for this sample's cell subset or site signals: CD45RA+CCR7+. This sequence originates from a man aged 25-45 years in good health. The DNA sequence follows: TGTGCCAGCACCTTAGGGGGCGGGACCGGGGAGCTGTTTTTT. It codes for CASTLGGGTGELFF.